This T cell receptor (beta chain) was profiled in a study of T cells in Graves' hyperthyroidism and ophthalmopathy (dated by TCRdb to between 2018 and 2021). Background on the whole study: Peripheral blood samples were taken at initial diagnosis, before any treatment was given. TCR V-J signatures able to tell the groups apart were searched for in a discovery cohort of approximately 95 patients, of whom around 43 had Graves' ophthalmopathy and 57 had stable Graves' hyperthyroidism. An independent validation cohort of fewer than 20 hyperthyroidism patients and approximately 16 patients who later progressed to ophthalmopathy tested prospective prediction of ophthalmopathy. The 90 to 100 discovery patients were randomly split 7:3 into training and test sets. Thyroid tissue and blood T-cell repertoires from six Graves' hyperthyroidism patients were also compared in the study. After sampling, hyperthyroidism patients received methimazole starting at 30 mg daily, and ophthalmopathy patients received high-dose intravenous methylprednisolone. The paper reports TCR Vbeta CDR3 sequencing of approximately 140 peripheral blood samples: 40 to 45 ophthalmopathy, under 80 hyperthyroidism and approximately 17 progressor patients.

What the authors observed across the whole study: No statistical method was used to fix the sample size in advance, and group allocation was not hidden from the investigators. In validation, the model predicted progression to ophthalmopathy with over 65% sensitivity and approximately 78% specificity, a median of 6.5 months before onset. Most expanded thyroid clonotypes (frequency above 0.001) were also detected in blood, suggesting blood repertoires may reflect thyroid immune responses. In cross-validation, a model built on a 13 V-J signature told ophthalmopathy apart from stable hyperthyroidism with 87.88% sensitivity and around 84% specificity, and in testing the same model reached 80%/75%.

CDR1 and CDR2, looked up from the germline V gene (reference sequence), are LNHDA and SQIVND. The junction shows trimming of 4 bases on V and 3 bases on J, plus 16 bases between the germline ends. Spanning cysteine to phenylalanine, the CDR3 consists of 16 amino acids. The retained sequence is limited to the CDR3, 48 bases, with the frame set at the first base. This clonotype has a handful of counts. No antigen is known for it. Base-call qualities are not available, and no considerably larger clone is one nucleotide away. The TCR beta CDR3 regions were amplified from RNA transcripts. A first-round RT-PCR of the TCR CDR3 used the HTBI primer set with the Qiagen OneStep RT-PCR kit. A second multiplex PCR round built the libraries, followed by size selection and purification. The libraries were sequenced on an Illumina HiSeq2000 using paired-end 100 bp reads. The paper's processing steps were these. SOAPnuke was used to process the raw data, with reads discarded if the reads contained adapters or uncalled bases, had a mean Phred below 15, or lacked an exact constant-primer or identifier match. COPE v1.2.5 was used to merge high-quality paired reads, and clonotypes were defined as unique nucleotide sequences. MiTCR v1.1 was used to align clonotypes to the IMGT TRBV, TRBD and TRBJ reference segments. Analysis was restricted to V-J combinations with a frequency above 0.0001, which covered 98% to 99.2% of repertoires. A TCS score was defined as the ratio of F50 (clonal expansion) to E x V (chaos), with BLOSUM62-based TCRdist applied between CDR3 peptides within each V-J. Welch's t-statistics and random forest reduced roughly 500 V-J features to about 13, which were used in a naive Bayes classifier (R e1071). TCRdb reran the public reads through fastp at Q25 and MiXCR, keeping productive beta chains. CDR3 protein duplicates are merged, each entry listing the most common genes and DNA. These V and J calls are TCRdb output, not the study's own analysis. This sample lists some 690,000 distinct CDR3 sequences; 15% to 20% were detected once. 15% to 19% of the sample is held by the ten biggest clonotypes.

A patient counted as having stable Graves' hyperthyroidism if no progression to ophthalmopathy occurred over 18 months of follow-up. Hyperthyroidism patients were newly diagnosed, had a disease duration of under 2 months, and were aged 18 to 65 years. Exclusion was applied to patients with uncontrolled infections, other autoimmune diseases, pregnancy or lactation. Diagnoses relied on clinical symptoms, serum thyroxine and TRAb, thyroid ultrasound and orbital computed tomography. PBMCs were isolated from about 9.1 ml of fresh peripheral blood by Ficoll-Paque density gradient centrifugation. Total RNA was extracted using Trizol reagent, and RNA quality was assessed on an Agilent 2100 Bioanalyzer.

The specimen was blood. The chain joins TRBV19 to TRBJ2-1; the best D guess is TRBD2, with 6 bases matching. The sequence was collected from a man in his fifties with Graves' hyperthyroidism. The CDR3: CASSRVGVADYNEQFF. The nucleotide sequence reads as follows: TGTGCCAGTAGTAGAGTCGGGGTAGCGGACTACAATGAGCAGTTCTTC.